The present T cell receptor (beta chain) was sequenced within a study of technical replicates of blood from a few donors. The protocol was immunoSEQ multiplex PCR, while the TCRdb copy is restricted to in-frame clones and leaves out a portion. The sample includes more than 60,000 clones, 85% to 95% seen only once; the top ten take about 0.27%. This TCR derives from a human donor in good health. Sequencing was done on a sample of T cells isolated from PBMCs.

This chain's CDR3 is CASSVEDSGFLWTDTQYF. CDR3 in DNA: TGTGCCAGCAGTGTCGAAGATTCAGGGTTCCTGTGGACAGATACGCAGTATTTT. The chain uses TRBV6-1 and TRBJ2-3; D might be TRBD1 (5 bases). CDR1 MNHNS and CDR2 SASEGT come from the germline V gene. This CDR3 contains 18 residues. The germline V and J ends were trimmed by 4 bases and 3 bases, with 23 bases remaining between them.